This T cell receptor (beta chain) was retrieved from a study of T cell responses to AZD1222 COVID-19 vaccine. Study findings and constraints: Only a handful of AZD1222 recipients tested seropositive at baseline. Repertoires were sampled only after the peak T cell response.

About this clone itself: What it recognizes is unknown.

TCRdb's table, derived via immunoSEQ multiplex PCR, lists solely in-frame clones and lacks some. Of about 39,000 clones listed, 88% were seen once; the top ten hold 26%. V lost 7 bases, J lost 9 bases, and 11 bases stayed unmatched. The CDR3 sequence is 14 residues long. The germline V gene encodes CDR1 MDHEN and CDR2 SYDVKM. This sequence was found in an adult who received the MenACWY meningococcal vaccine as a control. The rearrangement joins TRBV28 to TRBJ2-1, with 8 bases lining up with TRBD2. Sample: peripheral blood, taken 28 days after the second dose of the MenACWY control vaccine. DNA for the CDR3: TGTGCCAGCAAAACGAGCGGGAGTAGGGTTGAGCAGTTCTTC. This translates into CASKTSGSRVEQFF.